These 29 T cell receptor beta chains share one sample of origin, sequenced in a study of beta chain features in type 1 diabetes. Study-wide results and caveats: Moderate yet significant TCRB CDR3 shortening was seen in Type 1 diabetes patients in all four CD4+ subsets.

Every bit of the isolated RNA underwent reverse transcription, so sequencing read expressed TCRB transcripts. TCRdb's copy holds only in-frame clones and misses some; the assay was immunoSEQ multiplex PCR. The sample records about 240,000 clones, 11% to 15% being singletons. These receptors' antigens are unknown. Material for sequencing was naive CD4+ T cells from blood. Every receptor here comes from a man aged 25-45 years with type 1 diabetes.

The table lists this clone with a few counts. This chain uses TRBV9 with TRBJ2-5; 8 bases line up with TRBD2. The CDR3 spans 16 residues. In germline, CDR1 is SGDLS, CDR2 YYNGEE. The V gene end was trimmed by 4 bases and the J gene end by 2 bases; junction bases not matched to a gene: 10. CDR3 sequence: CASSTGGGLPQETQYF. Written as DNA, the CDR3 is TGTGCCAGCAGCACCGGGGGGGGTCTACCACAAGAGACCCAGTACTTC.

The CDR3 region is CASSSYRLQQFF. CDR3 coding DNA: TGTGCCAGCAGTTCCTACAGGCTGCAGCAGTTCTTC. The rearrangement uses TRBV27 and TRBJ2-1, with D perhaps matching TRBD1 (5 bases). CDR1 is MNHEY, CDR2 SMNVEV, per germline (reference sequence). CDR3 length: 12 residues. The V end was cut by 4 bases, the J end by 11 bases, with 12 bases between.

This clone was seen more than once but under ten times. The CDR3 protein is CASSSQTGSYEQYF. CDR3 bases: TGTGCCAGCAGCTCCCAAACTGGCTCCTACGAGCAGTACTTC. The chain links TRBV7-2 to TRBJ2-7; D ambiguous. Trimming removed 4 bases at V and 0 bases at J, with 10 bases between. This CDR3 spans 14 amino acids. Germline CDR1 and CDR2: SGHTA and FQGNSA.

This rearrangement joins TRBV4-2 to TRBJ2-1, with 11 bases aligning to TRBD2. With 3 bases clipped from V and 4 bases from J, the junction kept 8 bases outside the gene matches. Germline CDR1 is LGHNA and CDR2 is YNFKEQ. The CDR3 is made up of 17 amino acids. CDR3 DNA: TGTGCCAGCAGCCAGGGACTAGCGGCGAAGCGGTACAATGAGCAGTTCTTC. Translated: CASSQGLAAKRYNEQFF.

The chain carries TRBV19 and TRBJ2-2; TRBD1 might be the D (6 bases). Germline-derived CDR1 and CDR2 are LNHDA and SQIVND (reference sequence). V lost 5 bases to trimming and J lost 0 bases, with 10 bases between them. The CDR3 sequence is 15 residues long. This CDR3 is CASSPGTTNTGELFF. CDR3 sequence (DNA): TGTGCCAGTAGTCCCGGGACAACGAACACCGGGGAGCTGTTTTTT. The variable domain in full, with the rest retrieved from reference TRBV19 and TRBJ2-2, is DGGITQSPKYLFRKEGQNVTLSCEQNLNHDAMYWYRQDPGQGLRLIYYSQIVNDFQKGDIAEGYSVSREKKESFPLTVTSAQKNPTAFYLCASSPGTTNTGELFFGEGSRLTVL.

To note about this clone: Other DNA sequences from this sample encode an identical CDR3 as well. The rearrangement uses TRBV15 and TRBJ2-5; the match to TRBD1 covers 7 bases. This CDR3 spans 15 amino acids. Trimming cost V 0 bases and J 2 bases; bases outside gene matches: 3. Germline assignment: CDR1 LNHNV and CDR2 YYDKDF (reference sequence). The CDR3 protein is CATSRDLGQQETQYF. The DNA for the CDR3 is TGTGCCACCAGCAGAGATCTGGGACAGCAAGAGACCCAGTACTTC.

This clone showed up just a few times. Other DNA sequences within the sample encode an identical CDR3. The J gene is TRBJ2-7, the V gene TRBV4-1; tentative D call: TRBD2 (6 bases). CDR1 is MGHRA and CDR2 is YSYEKL in the germline V gene. This CDR3 spans 14 amino acids. Trimming took off 1 base at V and 0 bases at J, with 7 bases between the two ends. The CDR3 loop reads CASSQVGGSYEQYF. The CDR3 DNA follows: TGCGCCAGCAGCCAAGTGGGAGGCTCCTACGAGCAGTACTTC.

V usage is TRBV5-1 and J usage is TRBJ2-7; 8 nucleotides line up with TRBD1. This CDR3 spans 16 amino acids. CDR1 SGHRS and CDR2 YFSETQ come from the germline V gene. J lost 0 bases, V lost 4 bases, and 9 bases had no gene match. The CDR3 bases are TGCGCCAGCAGCATAAACCGGGACAGGAGCTCCTACGAGCAGTACTTC. Protein product: CASSINRDRSSYEQYF.

This chain connects TRBV19 to TRBJ2-1; 8 bases match TRBD2. After removal of 4 bases from V and 6 bases from J, the junction contained 11 bases not matched to a gene. CDR3 length: 16 residues. Looked up from germline, CDR1 is LNHDA and CDR2 is SQIVND (reference sequence). The CDR3 here is CASSTLFAGGGNEQFF. The CDR3 DNA is TGTGCCAGTAGTACGCTTTTCGCGGGAGGTGGCAATGAGCAGTTCTTC.

V usage is TRBV5-4 and J usage is TRBJ2-3; 8 bases map to TRBD2. CDR3 size: 16 residues. Per the germline V gene, CDR1 is SGHNT and CDR2 is YYREEE (reference sequence). The junction had 6 bases not matched to a gene; V was cut back by 1 base and J by 2 bases. CDR3 amino acids: CASSLPGLASTDTQYF. CDR3 bases: TGTGCCAGCAGCTTGCCCGGACTAGCTTCCACAGATACGCAGTATTTT.

The chain combines TRBV4-2 with TRBJ2-2; TRBD1 matches at 9 bases. This CDR3 contains 18 residues. V shed 4 bases, J shed 2 bases, and the junction held 11 bases outside the gene matches. Looked up from germline, CDR1 is LGHNA and CDR2 is YNFKEQ. Written as DNA, the CDR3 is TGTGCCAGCAGCCCACAGGGACAGGGCTCTTTAAACACCGGGGAGCTGTTTTTT. Its translation: CASSPQGQGSLNTGELFF.

J is TRBJ2-7 and V is TRBV7-9; 10 bases fit TRBD1. The junction had 6 bases not matched to a gene; V was cut back by 1 base and J by 3 bases. This CDR3 spans 16 amino acids. Germline V CDR1 and CDR2: SEHNR, FQNEAQ (reference sequence). CDR3 residues: CASSLGRTGGFYEQYF. The CDR3 coding sequence is TGTGCCAGCAGCTTAGGTAGGACAGGGGGTTTCTACGAGCAGTACTTC.

This clone was counted only a few times. The rearrangement links TRBV7-9 to TRBJ2-7, with a possible D match to TRBD2 (6 bases). The CDR3 runs 16 residues. Germline-derived CDR1 and CDR2 are SEHNR and FQNEAQ (reference sequence). The V end lost 3 bases, the J end lost 3 bases, and 18 bases lay between the germline ends. The CDR3 region is CASSFATAGSGYEQYF. The CDR3 bases are TGTGCCAGCAGCTTCGCGACCGCCGGGAGTGGCTACGAGCAGTACTTC.

The genes are TRBV11-2 and TRBJ2-1; a possible D gene is TRBD2 (5 bases). CDR1 SGHAT and CDR2 FQNNGV come from the germline V gene. The CDR3 totals 17 residues. The V end was cut by 0 bases, the J end by 0 bases, with 12 bases between. As DNA, the CDR3 is TGTGCCAGCAGCTTAGAGGGCTTGGGGAGCTCCTACAATGAGCAGTTCTTC. Its protein is CASSLEGLGSSYNEQFF. The whole variable domain, remainder taken from reference TRBV11-2 and TRBJ2-1, is EAGVAQSPRYKIIEKRQSVAFWCNPISGHATLYWYQQILGQGPKLLIQFQNNGVVDDSQLPKDRFSAERLKGVDSTLKIQPAKLEDSAVYLCASSLEGLGSSYNEQFFGPGTRLTVL.

The J gene is TRBJ1-5, the V gene TRBV2; the D gene is possibly TRBD1 (5 bases). The CDR3 covers 13 residues. From germline, CDR1 is SNHLY and CDR2 FYNNEI. CDR3 sequence: CAAGGFRNQPQHF. The CDR3 DNA reads TGTGCGGCGGGGGGGTTCAGGAATCAGCCCCAGCATTTT.

This chain joins TRBV18 and TRBJ2-2, with 8 bases matching TRBD1. Germline V CDR1 and CDR2: KGHSH, LQKENI. The V segment lost 3 bases and the J segment 1 base; nucleotides outside the gene matches: 1. The CDR3 length is 15 residues. Here the CDR3 DNA reads TGTGCCAGCTCACCGGACAGGGTGAACACCGGGGAGCTGTTTTTT. Its translation is CASSPDRVNTGELFF.

In its sample, this clone was seen a few times. A junction boundary mismatches the germline segment, possibly from a read error. The rearrangement links TRBV10-3 to TRBJ2-1; TRBD1 is a possible D gene (5 bases). The CDR3 totals 13 residues. The germline V gene encodes CDR1 ENHRY and CDR2 SYGVKD. The CDR3 spells CAISEYGAGSMLF. DNA for the CDR3: TGTGCCATCAGTGAGTACGGCGCAGGGTCTATGCTCTTC.

This clone was detected only a few times. The J gene is TRBJ1-1, the V gene TRBV2; no clear D gene. V was pared by 7 bases and J by 5 bases, with 14 bases between. Germline-derived CDR1 and CDR2 are SNHLY and FYNNEI. This CDR3 is built from 13 residues. CDR3 residues: CASMSGRRTEAFF. The CDR3 DNA is TGTGCCAGCATGAGTGGTAGGAGAACTGAAGCTTTCTTT.

The chain uses TRBV6-5 and TRBJ2-7; D may be TRBD1 (5 bases). CDR3 length: 13 residues. Germline V CDR1 and CDR2: MNHEY, SVGAGI. Trimming stripped 6 bases from V and 3 bases from J, with 12 bases between. CDR3 nucleotides: TGTGCCAGCAGCAAATTCCAGGGCTACGAGCAGTACTTC. Residues: CASSKFQGYEQYF.

This clone was counted between two and nine times. V is TRBV5-1 and J is TRBJ2-7; unclear D gene. Trimming left V 6 bases short and J 2 bases short, with 6 bases between. The CDR3 is 11 amino acids. Germline assignment: CDR1 SGHRS and CDR2 YFSETQ. The CDR3 reads CASNSPYEQYF. CDR3 nucleotide sequence: TGCGCCAGCAACTCCCCCTACGAGCAGTACTTC.

This rearrangement joins TRBV30 to TRBJ2-1; D perhaps matches TRBD2 (6 bases). This CDR3 region has 12 residues. CDR1 is GTSNPN and CDR2 is SVGIG in the germline V gene (reference sequence). V lost 5 bases to trimming and J lost 12 bases, with 17 bases between them. In DNA form, the CDR3 reads TGTGCCTGGCGAAGGACCGCCGGGGGGCAGTTCTTC. Its protein is CAWRRTAGGQFF. The complete variable domain, with remaining parts taken from reference TRBV30 and TRBJ2-1, reads SQTIHQWPATLVQPVGSPLSLECTVEGTSNPNLYWYRQAAGRGLQLLFYSVGIGQISSEVPQNLSASRPQDRQFILSSKKLLLSDSGFYLCAWRRTAGGQFFGPGTRLTVL.

This clone has only a few counts. The gene calls are TRBV19 and TRBJ1-1; 9 bases match TRBD1. J lost 3 bases, V lost 3 bases, and 14 bases had no gene match. Germline CDR1 and CDR2: LNHDA and SQIVND (reference sequence). The CDR3 is 18 amino acids. CDR3 bases: TGTGCCAGTAGTATTGGGGTCCCGGGACAGGGCCGGGACACTGAAGCTTTCTTT. It is translated as CASSIGVPGQGRDTEAFF.

The rearrangement uses TRBV5-6 and TRBJ1-1; D remains unclear. The V end lost 2 bases, the J end lost 10 bases, and 12 bases lay between the germline ends. The CDR3 is made up of 12 amino acids. CDR1 SGHDT and CDR2 YYEEEE come from the germline V gene. DNA for the CDR3: TGTGCCAGCAGCTTTGAAAGCGGGTCAGCTTTCTTT. Translating it yields CASSFESGSAFF.

This clone was counted between two and nine times. V gene TRBV18 combines with J gene TRBJ2-1; D perhaps matches TRBD1 (5 bases). Trimming removed 5 bases at V and 5 bases at J, with 7 bases between. CDR3 size: 12 residues. Germline V gene data show CDR1 as KGHSH and CDR2 as LQKENI. CDR3 sequence (DNA): TGTGCCAGCTCAGGGGCCCACAATGAGCAGTTCTTC. Its translation is CASSGAHNEQFF.

The chain combines TRBV4-1 with TRBJ1-6; D perhaps matches TRBD1 (6 bases). Trimming took 2 bases from V and 11 from J, leaving 13 bases between them. The CDR3 contains 14 residues. CDR1 and CDR2 from the germline V gene are MGHRA and YSYEKL. The CDR3 sequence is CASSQPSDRPPLHF. Written as DNA, the CDR3 is TGCGCCAGCAGCCAACCTTCGGACAGACCACCCCTCCACTTT.

The chain is built from TRBV7-6 and TRBJ2-1; 8 positions agree with TRBD1. The CDR3 has 13 amino acids. Germline values: CDR1 SGHVS, CDR2 FNYEAQ. V lost 5 bases, J lost 6 bases, and 3 bases stayed unmatched. This CDR3 reads CASSLDRVNEQFF. The CDR3 DNA sequence: TGTGCCAGCAGCCTGGACAGGGTCAATGAGCAGTTCTTC. The entire variable domain, with the rest obtained from reference TRBV7-6 and TRBJ2-1, is as follows: GAGVSQSPRYKVTKRGQDVALRCDPISGHVSLYWYRQALGQGPEFLTYFNYEAQQDKSGLPNDRFSAERPEGSISTLTIQRTEQRDSAMYRCASSLDRVNEQFFGPGTRLTVL.

This clone was counted a few times. V usage is TRBV25-1 and J usage is TRBJ2-3, with TRBD2 matching 10 bases. Trimming took 6 bases from V and 1 from J; bases not matched to a gene: 4. The germline V gene has CDR1 MGHDK and CDR2 SYGVNS. The CDR3 loop spans 15 amino acids. The CDR3 nucleotides read TGTGCCAGCAGGCTAGCGGGAGACGGCACAGATACGCAGTATTTT. The encoded protein is CASRLAGDGTDTQYF.

This clone was seen a few times. The chain links TRBV11-2 to TRBJ1-2, with D possibly matching TRBD1 (6 bases). Trimming stripped 3 bases from V and 8 bases from J, with 19 bases between. Germline V lookup: CDR1 SGHAT, CDR2 FQNNGV. CDR3 length equals 15 residues. In nucleotides, the CDR3 is TGTGCCAGCAGCTTTGCCAGGGGCCCTCGGCGCGGCTACACCTTC. It specifies CASSFARGPRRGYTF.

The table lists this clone with a few counts. The chain recombines TRBV27 with TRBJ2-3; tentatively, D is TRBD2 (6 bases). The CDR3 spans 17 residues. The germline CDR1 and CDR2 sequences are MNHEY and SMNVEV (reference sequence). V gave up 5 bases and J gave up 0 bases, with 18 bases separating them. CDR3 in DNA: TGTGCCAGCAGTCGGCGGGGCGGCGTCTCTAGCACAGATACGCAGTATTTT. Its translation: CASSRRGGVSSTDTQYF.